Listed here are 16 T cell receptor beta chains from one sample, sequenced in a study of vaccination and CD4 T cells after COVID-19. The Oncomine TCR Beta short-read assay was what sequenced the DNA obtained from cultured CD4+ T cells. In TCRdb, the PCR reads were re-called with MiXCR into one record per CDR3 protein. The data hold about 5,100 distinct CDR3 sequences, with over 60% observed a single time. Treatment specified: approximately nine-day PBMC culture with coronavirus spike peptide pools or control peptides (ViraFEST assay). These receptors' antigens are unknown. Sequencing was carried out using CD4+ T cells from blood, cultured in vitro. Source of these receptors: a human donor who had recovered from COVID-19.

To note about this clonotype: Just one base apart from a much larger clone, this may be a read error. This sequence joins TRBV12-3 or TRBV12-4 and TRBJ1-5, with no clear D. V was pared by 4 bases and J by 0 bases, with 10 bases between. The CDR3 totals 15 residues. CDR3: CASSYPRGSNQPQHF. For the CDR3, the DNA is TGTGCCAGCAGTTACCCCCGGGGTAGCAATCAGCCCCAGCATTTT.

This rearrangement joins TRBV30 to TRBJ1-4; no clear D. The V gene's germline CDR1 is GTSNPN and CDR2 SVGIG (reference sequence). This CDR3 comprises 14 residues. Trimming took 4 bases from V and 8 from J, leaving 17 bases between them. The CDR3 region has the DNA TGTGCCTGGAATTCCCCCCTAGGATTGGAAAAACTGTTTTTT. Residues: CAWNSPLGLEKLFF.

This clonotype was observed a handful of times. The rearrangement joins TRBV2 to TRBJ1-2; D not certain. The CDR3 contains 16 residues. V lost 3 bases and J lost 5, with 19 bases in between. The germline gives CDR1 SNHLY, CDR2 FYNNEI. Here the CDR3 reads CASSEYGPVSGYGYTF. The CDR3 DNA follows: TGTGCCAGCAGTGAGTATGGGCCTGTTAGTGGATATGGCTACACCTTC.

Remarks on this clonotype: Compared with germline, one end of the junction differs, possibly owing to a read error. The chain joins TRBV7-7 to TRBJ2-2, with TRBD2 as a possible D gene (7 bases). Looked up from germline, CDR1 is SSHAT and CDR2 is FNYEAQ (reference sequence). The CDR3 is made up of 17 amino acids. The CDR3 is CASSPGGGNKFTGELFF. CDR3 coding DNA: TGTGCTAGCAGCCCCGGCGGGGGCAACAAGTTCACCGGGGAGCTGTTTTTT. The variable domain in full, with the rest retrieved from reference TRBV7-7 and TRBJ2-2, is GAGVSQSPRYKVTKRGQDVTLRCDPISSHATLYWYQQALGQGPEFLTYFNYEAQPDKSGLPSDRFSAERPEGSISTLTIQRTEQRDSAMYRCASSPGGGNKFTGELFFGEGSRLTVL.

This clonotype was counted only a few times. The chain uses TRBV21-1 and TRBJ1-1. TRBV21-1 is recorded as a pseudogene. The CDR3 is 16 residues long. The CDR3 here is CASSIERGALNTEAFF. The CDR3 DNA reads TGTGCCAGCAGCATAGAAAGAGGGGCCCTTAACACTGAAGCTTTCTTT.

This chain uses TRBV6-5 with TRBJ1-4, with D unclear. The CDR3 is made up of 13 amino acids. The V end lost 2 bases, the J end lost 8 bases, and 9 bases lay between the germline ends. The germline V gene has CDR1 MNHEY and CDR2 SVGAGI. The CDR3 here is CASSYMGYEKLFF. CDR3 sequence (DNA): TGTGCCAGCAGTTACATGGGTTACGAAAAACTGTTTTTT.

The table lists this clonotype with a count of one. CDR3 loop: CSARISPSGANVLTF. The CDR3 DNA reads TGCAGTGCTAGAATCTCGCCCTCTGGGGCCAACGTCCTGACTTTC. The rearrangement uses TRBV20-1 and TRBJ2-6, with D hard to call. Between the trimmed V and J ends, which lost 2 bases and 0 bases, there was a span of 8 bases. This CDR3 has 15 amino acids. The germline CDR1 and CDR2 sequences are DFQATT and SNEGSKA (reference sequence).

This clonotype has just a few counts. The chain joins TRBV10-3 to TRBJ1-1; TRBD1 matches at 7 bases. The CDR3 is made up of 14 amino acids. Germline V gene data show CDR1 as ENHRY and CDR2 as SYGVKD. V was pared by 4 bases and J by 5 bases, with 7 bases of the junction left unmatched. The CDR3 sequence: CAISADREGTEAFF. The CDR3 DNA sequence: TGTGCCATCAGTGCTGACAGGGAGGGGACTGAAGCTTTCTTT.

The chain carries TRBV6-5 and TRBJ2-3; 8 bases match TRBD2. This CDR3 has 15 amino acids. V was clipped by 2 bases and J by 1 base; unmatched bases: 2. Germline assignment: CDR1 MNHEY and CDR2 SVGAGI. The DNA for the CDR3 is TGTGCCAGCAGTTACGGGCGGGGGGGCACAGATACGCAGTATTTT. This sequence encodes CASSYGRGGTDTQYF.

J is TRBJ2-5 and V is TRBV24-1, with 7 bases identical to TRBD1. The CDR3 sequence is 14 residues long. V lost 4 bases, J lost 5 bases, and 6 bases stayed unmatched. CDR1 and CDR2 from the germline V gene are KGHDR and SFDVKD. The DNA for the CDR3 is TGTGCCACCAGTGAAGAGGGGGCTGGGGAGACCCAGTACTTC. Its translation is CATSEEGAGETQYF.

The rearrangement uses TRBV10-3 and TRBJ1-2; D uncertain. CDR3 length: 15 amino acids. The V gene lost 6 bases and the J gene lost 8 bases, with 22 bases spanning the gap. The V gene's germline CDR1 is ENHRY and CDR2 SYGVKD. This CDR3 is CAIRGSGVALGGYTF. The CDR3 coding sequence is TGTGCCATCAGGGGAAGCGGGGTGGCACTCGGAGGCTACACCTTC.

This chain links TRBV2 with TRBJ2-3, with 7 bases aligning to TRBD1. CDR1 and CDR2 from the germline V gene are SNHLY and FYNNEI. This CDR3 comprises 15 residues. The junction had 9 bases not matched to a gene; V was cut back by 6 bases and J by 3 bases. The CDR3 here is CASRETGLLTDTQYF. The CDR3 DNA reads TGTGCCAGCAGGGAGACAGGGTTATTGACAGATACGCAGTATTTT. The entire variable domain, with the rest obtained from reference TRBV2 and TRBJ2-3, is as follows: EPEVTQTPSHQVTQMGQEVILRCVPISNHLYFYWYRQILGQKVEFLVSFYNNEISEKSEIFDDQFSVERPDGSNFTLKIRSTKLEDSAMYFCASRETGLLTDTQYFGPGTRLTVL.

The chain couples TRBV5-1 to TRBJ1-1; no clear D gene. V was clipped by 0 bases and J by 1 base, with 10 bases between them. The CDR3 sequence is 15 residues long. Per germline, CDR1 SGHRS and CDR2 YFSETQ. The CDR3 DNA follows: TGCGCCAGCAGCTTGGCCGGGCAGAAGAACACTGAAGCTTTCTTT. Its translation is CASSLAGQKNTEAFF.

CDR3 in DNA: TGTGCCAGCAGTTTGACGGGGTTCTATGGCTACACCTTC. It yields the protein CASSLTGFYGYTF. This chain uses TRBV28 with TRBJ1-2, with D unclear. The germline V and J ends were trimmed by 3 bases and 4 bases, with 9 bases remaining between them. There are 13 residues in the CDR3. In germline, CDR1 is MDHEN, CDR2 SYDVKM.

The J gene is TRBJ2-5, the V gene TRBV7-7, with TRBD1 identical over 9 bases. The CDR3 loop spans 14 amino acids. V gave up 4 bases and J gave up 5 bases; unmatched junction bases: 5. Germline V gene sequence: CDR1 SSHAT, CDR2 FNYEAQ (reference sequence). The DNA for the CDR3 is TGTGCCAGCAGCTACAGGGGGCCGGCGGAGACCCAGTACTTC. Translation: CASSYRGPAETQYF.

The chain combines TRBV27 with TRBJ1-6, with 7 bases identical to TRBD1. With V trimmed by 1 base and J by 5 bases, 5 bases remained unmatched. Germline CDR1 MNHEY, CDR2 SMNVEV (reference sequence). The CDR3 is made up of 16 amino acids. CDR3 sequence reads: CASSLLGTANNSPLHF. The CDR3, as DNA: TGTGCCAGCAGTTTATTAGGGACAGCCAATAATTCACCCCTCCACTTT.